Listed below are T cell receptor beta chains from one sample, sequenced in a study of identical twins. Each CDR3 protein gets one entry after TCRdb re-called the 5' RACE reads with MiXCR. The sample has around 450,000 distinct CDR3 sequences, around 14% seen once. The sample was also reused in another study, on yellow fever vaccine responses in identical twins.

The sequenced material came from CD4+ T cells sorted from blood. The receptors stem from a woman aged 18-29 years in good health. Both conserved end residues are part of each CDR3. The D gene is left open where the match is weak. The size entry is marked missing in some rows and otherwise reads once, few, many or a size class.

J | D | size | V | CDR3 | DNA
TRBJ2-7 | TRBD2 | few | TRBV3-1 | CASSQDRAGGHNLHF | TGTGCCAGCAGCCAAGATAGAGCGGGGGGGCATAATCTTCACTTC
TRBJ2-6 | NA | few | TRBV20-1 | CSAKPSGANVLTF | TGCAGTGCTAAGCCTTCTGGGGCCAACGTCCTGACTTTC
TRBJ2-1 | TRBD2 | NA | TRBV10-3 | CAISEGGTSVLEQFF | TGTGCCATCAGTGAGGGGGGGACTAGTGTTCTTGAGCAGTTCTTC
TRBJ2-1 | NA | few | TRBV7-9 | CASSTGRNNEQFF | TGTGCCAGCAGCACCGGCCGAAACAATGAGCAGTTCTTC
TRBJ2-5 | NA | NA | TRBV20-1 | CSAPRGGNGETQYF | TGCAGTGCCCCCCGAGGAGGGAATGGAGAGACCCAGTACTTC
TRBJ2-7 | TRBD2 | many | TRBV14 | CASSQSLAVYEQYF | TGTGCCAGCAGCCAATCGCTAGCGGTCTACGAGCAGTACTTC
TRBJ2-1 | TRBD2 | few | TRBV6-2/TRBV6-3 | CASRRLPGLATEKQFF | TGTGCCAGCAGAAGACTGCCGGGACTAGCGACGGAGAAGCAGTTCTTC
TRBJ2-4 | TRBD2 | few | TRBV11-1 | CASSLQSSGGSLAKNIQYF | TGTGCCAGCAGCTTACAGTCCAGCGGGGGGTCGCTAGCCAAAAACATTCAGTACTTC
TRBJ2-6 | TRBD1 | NA | TRBV20-1 | CSARDKTGAGANVLTF | TGCAGTGCTAGAGATAAGACAGGGGCTGGGGCCAACGTCCTGACTTTC
TRBJ2-7 | NA | many | TRBV29-1 | CSVVRRGSSTYEQYF | TGCAGCGTCGTCCGGCGTGGGAGCTCGACCTACGAGCAGTACTTC
TRBJ2-3 | TRBD1 | few | TRBV2 | CASSVGMDRVTDTQYF | TGTGCCAGCAGTGTTGGAATGGACAGGGTGACAGATACGCAGTATTTT
TRBJ2-1 | TRBD2 | few | TRBV12-3/TRBV12-4 | CASSSGTSGRLSNEQFF | TGTGCCAGCAGTTCGGGGACTAGCGGGAGGTTATCCAATGAGCAGTTCTTC
TRBJ2-3 | TRBD1 | few | TRBV5-1 | CASSLGDSGEDTQYF | TGCGCCAGCAGCTTGGGGGACAGTGGGGAAGATACGCAGTATTTT
TRBJ1-4 | TRBD1 | few | TRBV7-9 | CASSPGTETAKLFF | TGTGCCAGCAGCCCCGGGACAGAAACCGCAAAACTGTTTTTT
TRBJ2-5 | NA | few | TRBV7-9 | CASSLVGQKTQYF | TGTGCCAGCAGCTTAGTAGGCCAAAAGACCCAGTACTTC
TRBJ2-3 | TRBD2 | many | TRBV5-1 | CASSLTSGSTDTQYF | TGCGCCAGCAGCTTGACTAGCGGTAGCACAGATACGCAGTATTTT
TRBJ2-7 | TRBD2 | few | TRBV7-2 | CASSFHTLAGGPGEQYF | TGTGCCAGCAGCTTCCATACGCTAGCGGGAGGGCCGGGGGAGCAGTACTTC
TRBJ2-3 | NA | NA | TRBV15 | CATSRGGADTDTQYF | TGTGCCACCAGCAGAGGCGGGGCTGACACAGATACGCAGTATTTT
TRBJ2-3 | NA | NA | TRBV20-1 | CSAQQFGMADTQYF | TGCAGTGCTCAGCAGTTCGGGATGGCAGATACGCAGTATTTT
TRBJ2-3 | NA | NA | TRBV6-1 | CASSRRTVTDTQYF | TGTGCCAGCAGCCGAAGGACTGTCACAGATACGCAGTATTTT
TRBJ1-6 | TRBD1 | NA | TRBV7-2 | CASSSRTGDNSPLHF | TGTGCCAGCAGCTCCCGGACAGGGGATAATTCACCCCTCCACTTT
TRBJ2-6 | NA | NA | TRBV20-1 | CSARDRASGANVLTF | TGCAGTGCTAGAGATAGAGCCTCTGGGGCCAACGTCCTGACTTTC
TRBJ2-1 | NA | few | TRBV20-1 | CSARLPRSSYNEQFF | TGCAGTGCTAGGTTGCCCAGAAGCTCCTACAATGAGCAGTTCTTC
TRBJ2-3 | TRBD2 | NA | TRBV7-3 | CASSSGLAGVRTDTQYF | TGTGCCAGCAGCTCGGGACTAGCGGGGGTCCGCACAGATACGCAGTATTTT
TRBJ1-4 | NA | many | TRBV4-3 | CASSPHLGEKLFF | TGCGCCAGCAGCCCCCACCTGGGAGAAAAACTGTTTTTT
TRBJ2-6 | NA | few | TRBV28 | CASSLWMGSGANVLTF | TGTGCCAGCAGTTTATGGATGGGGTCTGGGGCCAACGTCCTGACTTTC
TRBJ2-5 | NA | few | TRBV14 | CASSQGRQTQYF | TGTGCCAGCAGCCAAGGGAGGCAGACCCAGTACTTC
TRBJ2-5 | TRBD1 | few | TRBV5-6 | CASSLERLRDRGQETQYF | TGTGCCAGCAGCTTGGAACGTCTCCGGGACAGGGGCCAAGAGACCCAGTACTTC
TRBJ2-3 | TRBD2 | many | TRBV29-1 | CSGGRGGRSTDTQYF | TGCAGCGGTGGACGGGGGGGCAGAAGCACAGATACGCAGTATTTT